This is a list of T cell receptor beta chains from one sample in a study of human T cells and chemical hapten exposure. TCRdb itself ran the RACE reads through MiXCR, one entry per CDR3 protein. This repertoire shows about 120,000 distinct CDR3 sequences, about 13% found once; its top ten account for 2.5% to 3%. Source: whole blood, taken in connection with sensitization to the hapten diphenylcyclopropenone (DPC). These receptors were taken from a woman between 18 and 29 years old with alopecia areata. Some clones in this sample may be carry-over from other donors' samples. Both conserved end residues are part of each CDR3. The D gene is left open where the match is weak. Not all rows give a size; the values are once, few, many and, for expanded clones, a class.

abundance: few; d_gene: TRBD1; v_gene: TRBV7-9; j_gene: TRBJ1-2; CDR3nt: TGTGCCAGCAGCCTCTCCAGGGGGCACGGAGATGGCTACACCTTC; CDR3aa: CASSLSRGHGDGYTF
abundance: NA; d_gene: TRBD1; v_gene: TRBV4-2; j_gene: TRBJ1-4; CDR3nt: TGTGCCAGCAGCCAAACGGACAGGGGGGATGAAAAACTGTTTTTT; CDR3aa: CASSQTDRGDEKLFF
abundance: NA; d_gene: NA; v_gene: TRBV2; j_gene: TRBJ2-1; CDR3nt: TGTGCCAGCAGTGAATCGGCAGGCTTCGGGTCCTACAATGAGCAGTTCTTC; CDR3aa: CASSESAGFGSYNEQFF
abundance: NA; d_gene: NA; v_gene: TRBV10-3; j_gene: TRBJ2-1; CDR3nt: TGTGCCACGACTACCTACAATGAGCAGTTCTTC; CDR3aa: CATTTYNEQFF
abundance: NA; d_gene: TRBD2; v_gene: TRBV2; j_gene: TRBJ2-1; CDR3nt: TGTGCCAGCCGGTGGACTAGCGGGGAAAATGAGCAGTTCTTC; CDR3aa: CASRWTSGENEQFF
abundance: many; d_gene: NA; v_gene: TRBV28; j_gene: TRBJ2-3; CDR3nt: TGTGCCAGCAGTCAAAGCGCGGGCGGGCGAAGCACAGATACGCAGTATTTT; CDR3aa: CASSQSAGGRSTDTQYF
abundance: NA; d_gene: NA; v_gene: TRBV6-6; j_gene: TRBJ2-3; CDR3nt: TGTGCCAGCCTATCGGGGGGCAACGCAGATACGCAGTATTTT; CDR3aa: CASLSGGNADTQYF
abundance: many; d_gene: NA; v_gene: TRBV12-5; j_gene: TRBJ1-5; CDR3nt: TGTGCTAGTGGTCCGGTAATGGGCCAGCCCCAGCATTTT; CDR3aa: CASGPVMGQPQHF
abundance: many; d_gene: NA; v_gene: TRBV7-7; j_gene: TRBJ2-2; CDR3nt: TGTGCCAGCAGCCCCCCCCTAAACACCGGGGAGCTGTTTTTT; CDR3aa: CASSPPLNTGELFF
abundance: few; d_gene: NA; v_gene: TRBV2; j_gene: TRBJ2-2; CDR3nt: TGTGCCACTACAGCAAACACCGGGGAGCTGTTTTTT; CDR3aa: CATTANTGELFF
abundance: few; d_gene: NA; v_gene: TRBV13; j_gene: TRBJ1-3; CDR3nt: TGTGCCATCCGAGACAGGATCCATTCCTCTGGAAACACCATATATTTT; CDR3aa: CAIRDRIHSSGNTIYF
abundance: NA; d_gene: NA; v_gene: TRBV11-3; j_gene: TRBJ1-3; CDR3nt: TGTGCCAGCAGCAGGTCCGGGACAAAAGGAAACACCATATATTTT; CDR3aa: CASSRSGTKGNTIYF
abundance: NA; d_gene: NA; v_gene: TRBV9; j_gene: TRBJ2-2; CDR3nt: TGTGCCAGCAGCGTAGCCCCGAACACCGGGGAGCTGTTTTTT; CDR3aa: CASSVAPNTGELFF
abundance: NA; d_gene: TRBD1; v_gene: TRBV7-8; j_gene: TRBJ1-1; CDR3nt: TGTGCCAGCAGCTTACCGGGACAGGGGGCGTCGGGAGGTGTAGACACTGAAGCTTTCTTT; CDR3aa: CASSLPGQGASGGVDTEAFF
abundance: few; d_gene: TRBD1; v_gene: TRBV18; j_gene: TRBJ2-6; CDR3nt: TGTGCCAGCTCACCACTTGGGACAGGGTCATCTGGGGCCAACGTCCTGACTTTC; CDR3aa: CASSPLGTGSSGANVLTF
abundance: NA; d_gene: TRBD1; v_gene: TRBV5-6; j_gene: TRBJ1-2; CDR3nt: TGTGCCAGCAGTCCAGAGACAGGGGCAAATGTCTATGGCTACACCTTC; CDR3aa: CASSPETGANVYGYTF
abundance: NA; d_gene: NA; v_gene: TRBV28; j_gene: TRBJ1-1; CDR3nt: TGTGCCAGCAGTCCAGCCGACTCAGGCCAAAAGCAGGGAGCTTTCTTT; CDR3aa: CASSPADSGQKQGAFF
abundance: NA; d_gene: TRBD1; v_gene: TRBV10-3; j_gene: TRBJ1-4; CDR3nt: TGTGCCATCAGCCCGACAGGGTATAATGAAAAACTGTTTTTT; CDR3aa: CAISPTGYNEKLFF
abundance: NA; d_gene: TRBD1; v_gene: TRBV11-2; j_gene: TRBJ2-3; CDR3nt: TGTGCCAGCAGCTTAATTCGCGACAGGGGGACAGATACGCAGTATTTT; CDR3aa: CASSLIRDRGTDTQYF
abundance: many; d_gene: NA; v_gene: TRBV4-2; j_gene: TRBJ2-7; CDR3nt: TGTGCCAGCAGCCGAGGAGGTCGGGGGGCGTTTTCCTACGAGCAGTACTTC; CDR3aa: CASSRGGRGAFSYEQYF
abundance: NA; d_gene: NA; v_gene: TRBV28; j_gene: TRBJ2-7; CDR3nt: TGTGCCAGCCTAACCCCCGGGATCTACGAGCAGTACTTC; CDR3aa: CASLTPGIYEQYF
abundance: few; d_gene: NA; v_gene: TRBV7-6; j_gene: TRBJ2-2; CDR3nt: TGTGCCAGCAGCTTAGGACCGAGGGGCACCGGGGAGCTGTTTTTT; CDR3aa: CASSLGPRGTGELFF